This T cell receptor beta chain originates from a study of blood T cell repertoires in COVID-19 (dated by TCRdb to 2018 to 2020). Background for the entire study: The collaborator samples originated in the United States, Italy and Spain and spanned the acute and convalescent phases of COVID-19. The repertoires were made available in a free public database intended to serve as a resource for research on the immune response to SARS-CoV-2. Where HLA class I and class II types were available, the types were taken from metadata supplied by the sample provider, not from assay-based typing. The samples were drawn from the first 160 participants of the ongoing ImmuneRACE study and from some 1,300 subjects provided by 6 global collaborators. The dataset comprised deeply sampled blood TCRbeta repertoires from subjects exposed to, actively infected with, or recovered from COVID-19. The sample metadata nearly always contained a de-identified subject ID, COVID-19 status, age in years and sex. The prospective study material was composed of cDNA or gDNA derived from T cells, B-cell-depleted T cells, or PBMCs.

The paper as a whole reports these results and caveats: How much clinical and demographic metadata was included differed by source and by participant, and the metadata was provided uncurated.

TCRbeta CDR3 regions were amplified from genomic DNA using the immunoSEQ Assay, a bias-controlled multiplex PCR. In the authors' own workflow: The number of nucleated cells in each sample was estimated by amplification of reference gene primers within the assay. To quantify the absolute abundance of each unique TCRbeta CDR3 rearrangement, sequence reads were collapsed and filtered. Productive Simpson clonality was computed per sample as the square root of Simpson's diversity index over productive rearrangements. Imported from immuneACCESS, the table was reduced by TCRdb to in-frame sequences with V and J called. These copies leave out some clones; in studies compared against another copy, an unresolved V gene accounts for under half, and the cause of the remainder is not known. V, J and clone size are taken as reported in that table, and D and trimming were inferred from the DNA itself. A total of around 100,000 clones appear in this sample, 80% to 85% of them only once. The ten most abundant clones make up 0.83% of the sample.

Whole blood was collected in K2EDTA tubes by collaborating institutions according to the institutions' own protocols. For TCRbeta analysis, collaborators shipped samples in one of three forms: frozen whole blood, isolated PBMCs, or DNA extracted from either of those sample types. Trimming accounts for 6 bases at V and 3 bases at J, while the number of junction bases matched to no gene is 4. Via the germline V gene, CDR1 is KGHSH and CDR2 LQKENI. The CDR3 contains 15 residues, cysteine and phenylalanine counted. Of the read, only the CDR3 DNA is kept; its 45 bases are in frame from base 1. Worth noting for this clone: Its antigen target is currently unknown. Per-base quality was not reported, and no clone a single base away is much larger than it.

Here the chain combines TRBV18 and TRBJ1-6; 8 nucleotides in the junction match TRBD1. The sequenced material came from peripheral blood. The receptor was derived from a woman aged 65 to 85 with acute or convalescent COVID-19. The sequenced DNA: TGTGCCAGCTCGAACAGGGGGGTCTATAATTCACCCCTCCACTTT. The encoded protein is CASSNRGVYNSPLHF. With the portions outside the CDR3 filled from the reference TRBV18 and TRBJ1-6 genes, the complete variable region becomes NAGVMQNPRHLVRRRGQEARLRCSPMKGHSHVYWYRQLPEEGLKFMVYLQKENIIDESGMPKERFSAEFPKEGPSILRIQQVVRGDSAAYFCASSNRGVYNSPLHFGNGTRLTVT.